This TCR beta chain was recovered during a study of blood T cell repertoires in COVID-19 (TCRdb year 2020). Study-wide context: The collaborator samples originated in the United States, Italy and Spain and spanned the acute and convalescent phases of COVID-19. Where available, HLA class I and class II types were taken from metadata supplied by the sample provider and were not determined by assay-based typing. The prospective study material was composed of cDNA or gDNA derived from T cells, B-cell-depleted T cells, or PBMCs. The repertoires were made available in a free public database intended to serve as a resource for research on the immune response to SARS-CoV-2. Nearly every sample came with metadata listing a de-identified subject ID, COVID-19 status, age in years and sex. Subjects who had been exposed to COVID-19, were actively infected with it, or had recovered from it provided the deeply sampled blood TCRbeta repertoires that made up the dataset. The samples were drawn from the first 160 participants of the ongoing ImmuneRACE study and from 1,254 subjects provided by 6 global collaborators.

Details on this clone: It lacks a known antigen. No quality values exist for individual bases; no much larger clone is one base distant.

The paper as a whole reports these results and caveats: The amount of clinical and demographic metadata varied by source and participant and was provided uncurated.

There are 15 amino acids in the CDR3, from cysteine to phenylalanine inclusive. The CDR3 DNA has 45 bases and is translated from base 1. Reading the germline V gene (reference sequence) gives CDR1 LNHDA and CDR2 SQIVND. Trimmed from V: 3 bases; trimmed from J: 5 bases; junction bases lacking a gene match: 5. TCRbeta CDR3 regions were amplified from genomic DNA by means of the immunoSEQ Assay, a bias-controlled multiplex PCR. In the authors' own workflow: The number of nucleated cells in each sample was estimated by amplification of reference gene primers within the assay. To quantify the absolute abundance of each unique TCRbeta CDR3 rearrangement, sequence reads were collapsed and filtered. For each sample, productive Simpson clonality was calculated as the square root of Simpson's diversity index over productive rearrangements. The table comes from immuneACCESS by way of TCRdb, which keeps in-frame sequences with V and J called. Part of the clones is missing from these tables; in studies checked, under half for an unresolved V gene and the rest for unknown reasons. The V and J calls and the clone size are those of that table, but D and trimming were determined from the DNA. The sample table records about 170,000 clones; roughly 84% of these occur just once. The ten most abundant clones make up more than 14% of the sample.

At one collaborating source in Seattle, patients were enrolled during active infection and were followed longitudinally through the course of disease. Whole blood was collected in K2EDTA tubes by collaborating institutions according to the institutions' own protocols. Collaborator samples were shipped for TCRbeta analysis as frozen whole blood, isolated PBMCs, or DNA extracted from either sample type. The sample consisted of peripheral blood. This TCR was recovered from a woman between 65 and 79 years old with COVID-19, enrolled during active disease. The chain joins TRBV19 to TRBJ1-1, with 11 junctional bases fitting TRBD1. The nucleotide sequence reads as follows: TGTGCCAGTAGTATCGGGGACAGGGGGAGAACTGAAGCTTTCTTT. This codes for CASSIGDRGRTEAFF.